The table lists the clone carrying this T cell receptor (beta chain) with a count of one. Its antigen is undetermined. Germline assignment: CDR1 SGHDN and CDR2 FVKESK. The V and J ends lost 3 bases and 2 bases respectively, with 10 bases between them. The CDR3 contains 14 residues. Primers: 60 Vbeta forward and 13 Jbeta reverse. The data were produced by immunoSEQ multiplex PCR, yet TCRdb's version contains in-frame clones alone and is incomplete. The table shows 100,000 to 150,000 clones, with 60% to 80% occurring only once. This record comes from a study of cytomegalovirus exposure and HLA in healthy donors. Study-wide results and caveats: Within the data, a cluster of highly shared sequence variants was likely a sequencing artifact.

This clonotype originated in a male donor in good health and CMV-seronegative. This chain joins TRBV14 and TRBJ1-2; D is unclear. Sequencing was done on a sample of PBMCs. The CDR3 region has the DNA TGTGCCAGCAGCCACGGAGGCAGGAACTATGGCTACACCTTC. Amino acids: CASSHGGRNYGYTF.